The present T cell receptor (beta chain) was sequenced within a study of cytomegalovirus exposure and HLA in healthy donors. At the level of the study: An earlier analysis identified 117 million unique TCR beta sequences in about 200 million T cells. An early release of data contained 75 million to 90 million unique TCRs, which came from HLA-typed donors.

The CDR3 length is 15 residues. Germline CDR1 and CDR2: LNHDA and SQIVND (reference sequence). V shed 5 bases and J shed 4 bases, with 14 bases lying between them. The PCR made use of 60 Vbeta and 13 Jbeta primers. TCRdb keeps only in-frame clones here, not all; method: immunoSEQ multiplex PCR. The top ten hold roughly 4.3% of the sample, which has about 150,000 clones, 60% to 80% seen once. The V call is TRBV19, the J call TRBJ2-2, with D tentatively TRBD2 (5 bases). This sequence originates from a male donor in good health and CMV-seronegative. Sequencing was done on a sample of PBMCs. The CDR3 sequence: CASSSPPSGTGELFF. Written as DNA, the CDR3 is TGTGCCAGTAGTTCTCCTCCAAGCGGCACCGGGGAGCTGTTTTTT.